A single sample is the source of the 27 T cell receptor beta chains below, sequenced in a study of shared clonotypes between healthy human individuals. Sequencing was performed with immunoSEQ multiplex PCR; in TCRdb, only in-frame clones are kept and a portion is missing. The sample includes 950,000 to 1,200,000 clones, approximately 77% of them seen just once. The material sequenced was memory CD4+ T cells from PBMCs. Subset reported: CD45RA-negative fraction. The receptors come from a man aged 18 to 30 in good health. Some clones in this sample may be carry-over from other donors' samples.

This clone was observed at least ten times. CDR3 nucleotide sequence: TGTGCCAGCAGAAGACGGGACAGCGGCCGGTGGAGCACTGAAGCTTTCTTT. This encodes CASRRRDSGRWSTEAFF. The chain links TRBV28 to TRBJ1-1; 7 nucleotides align to TRBD1. V dropped 6 bases and J dropped 4; count of bases not matched to a gene: 17. The germline CDR1 and CDR2 sequences are MDHEN and SYDVKM. The CDR3 consists of 17 residues. The full variable domain, with the rest looked up from reference TRBV28 and TRBJ1-1, is DVKVTQSSRYLVKRTGEKVFLECVQDMDHENMFWYRQDPGLGLRLIYFSYDVKMKEKGDIPEGYSVSREKKERFSLILESASTNQTSMYLCASRRRDSGRWSTEAFFGQGTRLTVV.

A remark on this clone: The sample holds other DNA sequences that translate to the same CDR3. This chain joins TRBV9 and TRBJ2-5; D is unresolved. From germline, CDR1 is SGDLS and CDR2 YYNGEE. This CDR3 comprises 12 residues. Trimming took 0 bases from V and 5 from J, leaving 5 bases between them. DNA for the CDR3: TGTGCCAGCAGCGTAGATCCGGAGACCCAGTACTTC. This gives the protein CASSVDPETQYF.

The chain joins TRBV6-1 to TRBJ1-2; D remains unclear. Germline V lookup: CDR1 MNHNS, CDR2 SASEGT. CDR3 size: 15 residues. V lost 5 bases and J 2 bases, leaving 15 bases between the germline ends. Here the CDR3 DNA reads TGTGCCAGCAGTCCGGGCTCTTGGAACAACTATGGCTACACCTTC. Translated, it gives CASSPGSWNNYGYTF.

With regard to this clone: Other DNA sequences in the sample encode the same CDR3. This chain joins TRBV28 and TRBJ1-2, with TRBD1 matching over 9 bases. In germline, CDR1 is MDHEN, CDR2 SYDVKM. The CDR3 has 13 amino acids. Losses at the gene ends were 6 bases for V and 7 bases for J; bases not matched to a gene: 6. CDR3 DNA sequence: TGTGCCAGCAGCTCGGGACAGGGAAGTGGCTACACCTTC. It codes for CASSSGQGSGYTF.

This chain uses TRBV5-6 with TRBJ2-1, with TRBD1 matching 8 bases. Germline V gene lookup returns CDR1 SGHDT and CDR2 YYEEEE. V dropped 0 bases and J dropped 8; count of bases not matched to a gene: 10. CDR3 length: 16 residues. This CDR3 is CASSLGFGQGYDEQFF. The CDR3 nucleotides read TGTGCCAGCAGCTTGGGGTTCGGACAGGGTTATGATGAGCAGTTCTTC.

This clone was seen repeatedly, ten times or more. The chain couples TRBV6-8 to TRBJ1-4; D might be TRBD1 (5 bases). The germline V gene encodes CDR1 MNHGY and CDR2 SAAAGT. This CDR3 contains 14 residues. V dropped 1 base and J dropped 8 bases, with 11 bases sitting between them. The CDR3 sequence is CASSYCQGDEKLFF. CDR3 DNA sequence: TGTGCCAGCAGTTACTGCCAAGGGGACGAAAAACTGTTTTTT.

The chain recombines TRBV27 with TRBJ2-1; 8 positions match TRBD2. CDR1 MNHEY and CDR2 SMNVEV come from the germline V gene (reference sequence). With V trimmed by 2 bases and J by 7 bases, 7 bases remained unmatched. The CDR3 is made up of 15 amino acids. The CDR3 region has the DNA TGTGCCAGCAGTTTAAGGGAGGCGGGGGGTAATGAGCAGTTCTTC. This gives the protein CASSLREAGGNEQFF.

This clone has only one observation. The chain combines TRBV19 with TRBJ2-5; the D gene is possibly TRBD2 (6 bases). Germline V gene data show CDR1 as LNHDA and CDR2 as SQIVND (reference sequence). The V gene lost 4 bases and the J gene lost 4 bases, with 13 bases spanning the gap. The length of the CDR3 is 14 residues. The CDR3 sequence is CASSNTGGAETQYF. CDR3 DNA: TGTGCCAGTAGTAATACGGGCGGGGCAGAGACCCAGTACTTC. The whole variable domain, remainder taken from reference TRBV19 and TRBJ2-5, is DGGITQSPKYLFRKEGQNVTLSCEQNLNHDAMYWYRQDPGQGLRLIYYSQIVNDFQKGDIAEGYSVSREKKESFPLTVTSAQKNPTAFYLCASSNTGGAETQYFGPGTRLLVL.

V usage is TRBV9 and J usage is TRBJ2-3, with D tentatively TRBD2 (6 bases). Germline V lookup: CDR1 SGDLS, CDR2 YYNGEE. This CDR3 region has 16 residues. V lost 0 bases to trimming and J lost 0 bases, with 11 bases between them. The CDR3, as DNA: TGTGCCAGCAGCGTAGGGGCCGGGACTAGCACAGATACGCAGTATTTT. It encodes CASSVGAGTSTDTQYF. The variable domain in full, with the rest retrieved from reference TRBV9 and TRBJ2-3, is DSGVTQTPKHLITATGQRVTLRCSPRSGDLSVYWYQQSLDQGLQFLIQYYNGEERAKGNILERFSAQQFPDLHSELNLSSLELGDSALYFCASSVGAGTSTDTQYFGPGTRLTVL.

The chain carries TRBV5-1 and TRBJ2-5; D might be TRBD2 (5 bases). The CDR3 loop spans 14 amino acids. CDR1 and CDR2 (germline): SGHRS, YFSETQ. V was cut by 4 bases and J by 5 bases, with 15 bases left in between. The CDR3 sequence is CASSLATQFETQYF. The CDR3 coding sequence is TGCGCCAGCAGCCTAGCCACCCAGTTTGAGACCCAGTACTTC.

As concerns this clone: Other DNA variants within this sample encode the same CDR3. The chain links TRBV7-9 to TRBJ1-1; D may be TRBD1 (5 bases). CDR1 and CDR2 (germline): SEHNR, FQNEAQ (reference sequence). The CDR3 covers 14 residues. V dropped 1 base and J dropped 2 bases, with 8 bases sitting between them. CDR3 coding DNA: TGTGCCAGCAGCTTAGTTGGGGGAAACACTGAAGCTTTCTTT. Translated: CASSLVGGNTEAFF.

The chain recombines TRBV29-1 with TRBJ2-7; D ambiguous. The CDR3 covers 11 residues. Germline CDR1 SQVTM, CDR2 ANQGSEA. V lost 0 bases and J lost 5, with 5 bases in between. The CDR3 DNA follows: TGCAGCGTTGAAGATGCCCACGAGCAGTACTTC. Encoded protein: CSVEDAHEQYF.

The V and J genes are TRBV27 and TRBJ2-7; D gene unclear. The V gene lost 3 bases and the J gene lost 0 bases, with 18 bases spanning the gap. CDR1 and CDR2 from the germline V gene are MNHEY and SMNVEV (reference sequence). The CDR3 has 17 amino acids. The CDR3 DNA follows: TGTGCCAGCAGTTTCAGATTTTCATCGGTGGCCTCCTACGAGCAGTACTTC. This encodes CASSFRFSSVASYEQYF.

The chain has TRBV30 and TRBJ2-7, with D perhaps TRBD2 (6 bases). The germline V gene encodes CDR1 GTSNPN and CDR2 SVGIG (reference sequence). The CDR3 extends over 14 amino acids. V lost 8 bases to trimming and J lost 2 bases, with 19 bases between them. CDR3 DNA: TGTGCCGCACTGTCCCCGGGGGTGACCTACGAGCAGTACTTC. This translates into CAALSPGVTYEQYF. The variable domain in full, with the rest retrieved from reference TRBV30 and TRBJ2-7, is SQTIHQWPATLVQPVGSPLSLECTVEGTSNPNLYWYRQAAGRGLQLLFYSVGIGQISSEVPQNLSASRPQDRQFILSSKKLLLSDSGFYLCAALSPGVTYEQYFGPGTRLTVT.

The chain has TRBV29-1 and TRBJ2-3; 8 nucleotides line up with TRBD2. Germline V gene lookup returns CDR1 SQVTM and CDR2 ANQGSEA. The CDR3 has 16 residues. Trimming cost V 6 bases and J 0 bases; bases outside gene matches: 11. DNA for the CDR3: TGCAGCGTATCCGGACTAGCTGCAACTAGCACAGATACGCAGTATTTT. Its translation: CSVSGLAATSTDTQYF.

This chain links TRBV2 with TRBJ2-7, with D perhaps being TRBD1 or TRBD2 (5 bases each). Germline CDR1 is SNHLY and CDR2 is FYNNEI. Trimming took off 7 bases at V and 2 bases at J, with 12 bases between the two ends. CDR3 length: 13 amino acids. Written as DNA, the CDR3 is TGTGCCAGCAATCCGCTGGGGGCCTACGAGCAGTACTTC. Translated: CASNPLGAYEQYF.

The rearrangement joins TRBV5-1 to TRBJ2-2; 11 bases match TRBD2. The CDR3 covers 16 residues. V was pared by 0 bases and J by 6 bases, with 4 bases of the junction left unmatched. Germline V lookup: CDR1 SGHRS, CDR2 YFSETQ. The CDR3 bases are TGCGCCAGCAGCTTGGATAGCGGGAGGGTCCCCGGGGAGCTGTTTTTT. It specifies CASSLDSGRVPGELFF.

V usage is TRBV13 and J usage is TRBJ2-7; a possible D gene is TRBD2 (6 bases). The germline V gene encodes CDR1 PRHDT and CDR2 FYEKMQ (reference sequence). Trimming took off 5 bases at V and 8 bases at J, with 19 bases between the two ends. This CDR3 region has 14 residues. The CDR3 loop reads CASSGRGLLIKQYF. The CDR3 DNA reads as TGTGCCAGCAGCGGTCGCGGACTACTGATTAAGCAGTACTTC.

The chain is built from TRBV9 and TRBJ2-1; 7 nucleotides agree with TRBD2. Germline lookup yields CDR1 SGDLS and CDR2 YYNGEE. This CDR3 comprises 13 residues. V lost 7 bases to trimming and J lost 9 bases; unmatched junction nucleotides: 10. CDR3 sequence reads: CASGRSAGFEQFF. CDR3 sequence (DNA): TGTGCCAGCGGTCGGTCAGCGGGATTTGAGCAGTTCTTC.

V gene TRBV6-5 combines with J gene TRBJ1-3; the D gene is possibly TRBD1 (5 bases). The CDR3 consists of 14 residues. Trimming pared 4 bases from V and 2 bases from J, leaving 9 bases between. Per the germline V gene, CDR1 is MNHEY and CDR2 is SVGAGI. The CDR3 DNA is TGTGCCAGCAGTTCAGGGTTCGCTGGAAACACCATATATTTT. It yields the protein CASSSGFAGNTIYF.

The chain's CDR3 is CASSVSVRETQYF. The CDR3 DNA reads TGTGCCAGCAGCGTTAGTGTCCGGGAGACCCAGTACTTC. V and J are TRBV7-2 and TRBJ2-5; D call uncertain. The V gene's germline CDR1 is SGHTA and CDR2 FQGNSA. The CDR3 consists of 13 residues. Trimming took off 5 bases at V and 5 bases at J, with 12 bases between the two ends.

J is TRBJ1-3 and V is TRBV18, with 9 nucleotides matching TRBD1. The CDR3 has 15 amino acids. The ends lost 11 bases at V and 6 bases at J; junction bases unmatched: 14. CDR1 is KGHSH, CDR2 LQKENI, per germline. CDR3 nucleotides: TGTGCCTGCCCACCTCCCCGACAGGGGGAAAACACCATATATTTT. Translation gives CACPPPRQGENTIYF. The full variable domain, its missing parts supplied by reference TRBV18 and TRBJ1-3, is NAGVMQNPRHLVRRRGQEARLRCSPMKGHSHVYWYRQLPEEGLKFMVYLQKENIIDESGMPKERFSAEFPKEGPSILRIQQVVRGDSAAYFCACPPPRQGENTIYFGEGSWLTVV.

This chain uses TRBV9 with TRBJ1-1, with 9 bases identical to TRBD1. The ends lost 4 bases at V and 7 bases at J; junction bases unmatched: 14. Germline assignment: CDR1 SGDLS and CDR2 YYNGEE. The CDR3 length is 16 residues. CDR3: CASSSPPGQGPLEAFF. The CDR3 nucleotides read TGTGCCAGCAGCTCCCCCCCGGGACAGGGACCCCTTGAAGCTTTCTTT.

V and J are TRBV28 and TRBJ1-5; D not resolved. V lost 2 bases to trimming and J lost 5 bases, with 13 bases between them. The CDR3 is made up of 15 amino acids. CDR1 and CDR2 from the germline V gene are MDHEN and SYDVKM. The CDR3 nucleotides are TGTGCCAGCAGTTTAGGAGGTTTCGGCTATCAGCCCCAGCATTTT. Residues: CASSLGGFGYQPQHF.

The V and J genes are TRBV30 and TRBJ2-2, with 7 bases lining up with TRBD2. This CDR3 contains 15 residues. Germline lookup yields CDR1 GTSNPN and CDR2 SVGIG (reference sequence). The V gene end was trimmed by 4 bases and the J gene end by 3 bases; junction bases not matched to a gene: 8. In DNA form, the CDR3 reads TGTGCCTGGAAGGGAGGGGCCGGAGACACCGGGGAGCTGTTTTTT. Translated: CAWKGGAGDTGELFF.

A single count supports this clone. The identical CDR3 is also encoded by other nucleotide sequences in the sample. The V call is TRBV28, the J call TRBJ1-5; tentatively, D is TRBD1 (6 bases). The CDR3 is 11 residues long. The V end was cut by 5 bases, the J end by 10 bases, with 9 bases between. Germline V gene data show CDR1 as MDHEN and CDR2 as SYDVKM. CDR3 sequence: CASSLGGPQHF. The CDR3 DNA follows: TGTGCCAGCAGTCTAGGGGGACCCCAGCATTTT. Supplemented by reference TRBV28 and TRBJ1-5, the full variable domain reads DVKVTQSSRYLVKRTGEKVFLECVQDMDHENMFWYRQDPGLGLRLIYFSYDVKMKEKGDIPEGYSVSREKKERFSLILESASTNQTSMYLCASSLGGPQHFGDGTRLSIL.

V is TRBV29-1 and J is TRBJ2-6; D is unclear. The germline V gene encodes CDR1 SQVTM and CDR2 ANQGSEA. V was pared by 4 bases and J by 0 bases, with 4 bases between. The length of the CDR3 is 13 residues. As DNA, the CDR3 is TGCAGCGTTGGGGACTCTGGGGCCAACGTCCTGACTTTC. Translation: CSVGDSGANVLTF.